These 19 T cell receptor beta chains were sequenced from one sample in a study of blood T cell repertoires in COVID-19. The method was immunoSEQ multiplex PCR; TCRdb's version includes in-frame clones alone and lacks a portion of them. The table includes just over 300,000 clones, 85% to 90% detected once. The sequencing input was peripheral blood. The receptors here all came from a woman in her 30s with COVID-19, enrolled during active disease.

This clone occurred a few times. The rearrangement uses TRBV27 and TRBJ1-6; perhaps TRBD1 as D (6 bases). The germline V gene has CDR1 MNHEY and CDR2 SMNVEV (reference sequence). The CDR3 extends over 13 amino acids. V gave up 6 bases and J gave up 9 bases, with 12 bases separating them. CDR3 amino acids: CASRTGGSSPLHF. Written as DNA, the CDR3 is TGTGCCAGCAGGACAGGAGGTAGTTCACCCCTCCACTTT.

The chain carries TRBV6-5 and TRBJ1-6; D gene uncertain. This CDR3 contains 12 residues. Germline V gene data show CDR1 as MNHEY and CDR2 as SVGAGI. The V gene lost 6 bases and the J gene lost 8 bases, with 8 bases spanning the gap. The CDR3: CASRTIDSPLHF. CDR3 nucleotides: TGTGCCAGCAGGACTATAGATTCACCCCTCCACTTT.

The chain links TRBV27 to TRBJ1-2, with D uncertain. V was trimmed by 6 bases and J by 4 bases, leaving 18 bases between them. CDR1 is MNHEY, CDR2 SMNVEV, per germline (reference sequence). CDR3 length equals 15 residues. The CDR3 DNA reads TGTGCCAGCAGCCCCGCACCAATACGGGGCTATGGCTACACCTTC. Protein sequence: CASSPAPIRGYGYTF.

The chain links TRBV6-6 to TRBJ2-1; 8 bases align to TRBD1. This CDR3 is built from 15 residues. Per the germline V gene, CDR1 is MNHNY and CDR2 is SVGAGI (reference sequence). The ends lost 5 bases at V and 9 bases at J; junction bases unmatched: 12. CDR3 DNA: TGTGCCAGCAGTCCAGGGGGCCAAATTAAGATTGAGCAGTTCTTC. Protein product: CASSPGGQIKIEQFF.

The V and J genes are TRBV6-6 and TRBJ1-2, with a weak D call TRBD1 (5 bases). The germline CDR1 and CDR2 sequences are MNHNY and SVGAGI (reference sequence). This CDR3 is built from 15 residues. V lost 4 bases to trimming and J lost 1 base, with 13 bases between them. The CDR3 nucleotides are TGTGCCAGCAGTTCCCGGCAGGGAGGTAACTATGGCTACACCTTC. This encodes CASSSRQGGNYGYTF.

The J gene is TRBJ1-1, the V gene TRBV3-1 (or the pseudogene TRBV3-2); TRBD1 agrees at 9 bases. This CDR3 region has 15 residues. Losses at the gene ends were 5 bases for V and 4 bases for J; bases not matched to a gene: 8. Germline CDR1 LGHDT, CDR2 YNNKEL (reference sequence). This chain's CDR3 is CASSEGQGLGTEAFF. Written as DNA, the CDR3 is TGTGCCAGCAGCGAAGGACAGGGGTTGGGCACTGAAGCTTTCTTT.

V usage is TRBV5-4 and J usage is TRBJ2-2, with TRBD2 matching over 15 bases. Germline assignment: CDR1 SGHNT and CDR2 YYREEE (reference sequence). The V segment lost 0 bases and the J segment 6 bases; nucleotides outside the gene matches: 12. This CDR3 region has 20 residues. The CDR3 nucleotides are TGTGCCAGCAGCTTGGACGGGACTAGCGGGGGGCCGACTGGGCCCGGGGAGCTGTTTTTT. Protein sequence: CASSLDGTSGGPTGPGELFF.

The table lists this clone with a count of one. The genes are TRBV5-1 and TRBJ2-2, with D perhaps TRBD1 (6 bases). Germline values: CDR1 SGHRS, CDR2 YFSETQ. Trimming removed 0 bases from V and 0 bases from J, with 9 bases in between. The CDR3 has 16 amino acids. The CDR3 region is CASSLVSGANTGELFF. The DNA of the CDR3 is TGCGCCAGCAGCTTGGTGTCAGGGGCGAACACCGGGGAGCTGTTTTTT.

The chain employs TRBV2 and TRBJ2-3; 7 bases are a match to TRBD1. This CDR3 comprises 14 residues. After removal of 10 bases from V and 0 bases from J, the junction contained 7 bases not matched to a gene. Germline-derived CDR1 and CDR2 are SNHLY and FYNNEI. The CDR3 nucleotides read TGTGCCACCAAAGAGGGGGCTAGCACAGATACGCAGTATTTT. It is translated as CATKEGASTDTQYF.

J is TRBJ2-2 and V is TRBV2; D is perhaps TRBD1 (5 bases). Germline CDR1 SNHLY, CDR2 FYNNEI. This CDR3 spans 15 amino acids. V was clipped by 6 bases and J by 4 bases, with 15 bases between them. For the CDR3, the DNA is TGTGCCAGCAGCGCCATAGGACATACCACCGGGGAGCTGTTTTTT. It is translated as CASSAIGHTTGELFF.

V gene TRBV10-3 combines with J gene TRBJ1-1; D remains ambiguous. The CDR3 runs 12 residues. Trimming stripped 6 bases from V and 6 bases from J, with 11 bases between. CDR1 and CDR2 from the germline V gene are ENHRY and SYGVKD. CDR3 bases: TGTGCCATCAGGAATGAAAGAGCTGAAGCTTTCTTT. Translation: CAIRNERAEAFF.

The gene calls are TRBV25-1 and TRBJ2-1; D call uncertain. The CDR3 is made up of 12 amino acids. CDR1 and CDR2 (germline): MGHDK, SYGVNS. V gave up 5 bases and J gave up 4 bases, with 6 bases separating them. CDR3 sequence reads: CASSRSYNEQFF. The CDR3 bases are TGTGCCAGCAGTAGGAGTTACAATGAGCAGTTCTTC.

The chain recombines TRBV5-1 with TRBJ1-2; TRBD1 matches 7 bases. Germline assignment: CDR1 SGHRS and CDR2 YFSETQ. The V segment lost 4 bases and the J segment 5 bases; nucleotides outside the gene matches: 11. The CDR3 contains 15 residues. The DNA of the CDR3 is TGCGCCAGCAGCCCAGGGGGGCGCGGAAGGTATGGCTACACCTTC. This codes for CASSPGGRGRYGYTF.

J is TRBJ1-2 and V is TRBV27; possible D gene TRBD1, 5 bases. Germline V lookup: CDR1 MNHEY, CDR2 SMNVEV (reference sequence). The CDR3 loop spans 15 amino acids. V lost 10 bases and J lost 3, with 21 bases in between. The chain's CDR3 is CATQEIGGEDYGYTF. The CDR3 nucleotides are TGTGCCACCCAAGAGATCGGGGGTGAGGACTATGGCTACACCTTC.

The J gene is TRBJ1-4, the V gene TRBV7-2, with D unresolved. V gave up 5 bases and J gave up 5 bases, with 12 bases separating them. The CDR3 has 14 amino acids. Looked up from germline, CDR1 is SGHTA and CDR2 is FQGNSA. CDR3 DNA: TGTGCCAGCAGCCCAACGTCAGCGAATGAAAAACTGTTTTTT. Protein: CASSPTSANEKLFF.

This clone was detected only a few times. This rearrangement joins TRBV5-1 to TRBJ1-1; D is unresolved. V shed 6 bases and J shed 6 bases, with 12 bases lying between them. Germline CDR1 SGHRS, CDR2 YFSETQ. The CDR3 runs 12 residues. The CDR3 sequence: CASTAGASEAFF. The CDR3 DNA is TGCGCCAGCACGGCAGGCGCTTCTGAAGCTTTCTTT.

This sequence joins TRBV9 and TRBJ1-1; D might be TRBD1 (6 bases). CDR1 and CDR2 from the germline V gene are SGDLS and YYNGEE. V was clipped by 3 bases and J by 0 bases, with 9 bases between them. CDR3 length: 14 residues. The CDR3 region has the DNA TGTGCCAGCAGCGCGACAGGAGTGAACACTGAAGCTTTCTTT. Translated: CASSATGVNTEAFF.

Points on this clone: At the DNA level, this CDR3 is encoded by other sequences in the same sample as well. The chain is built from TRBV27 and TRBJ2-7, with 7 bases identical to TRBD1. CDR3 length: 15 amino acids. Germline V lookup: CDR1 MNHEY, CDR2 SMNVEV (reference sequence). J gave up 0 bases and V 4 bases, and 6 bases lay outside the gene matches. This CDR3 is CASSSPGQSSYEQYF. Here the CDR3 DNA reads TGTGCCAGCAGTTCACCGGGACAGAGCTCCTACGAGCAGTACTTC.

This chain joins TRBV10-3 and TRBJ2-5; possibly TRBD1 for D (6 bases). This CDR3 has 14 amino acids. Germline-derived CDR1 and CDR2 are ENHRY and SYGVKD. V gave up 4 bases and J gave up 2 bases, with 11 bases separating them. CDR3 loop: CAISGGPNQETQYF. CDR3 in DNA: TGTGCCATCAGTGGGGGGCCGAATCAAGAGACCCAGTACTTC.